This passage covers 32 T cell receptor beta chains from one sample sequenced in a study of T cell clones after liver transplantation. The table came from immunoSEQ multiplex PCR; TCRdb's copy has only in-frame clones and leaves some out. The sample lists about 47,000 clones, 86% occurring once. This specimen consisted of CD8+ T cells from blood, obtained 12 months after liver transplant. These TCRs come from a human patient who received a liver transplant. The graft donor may account for some of the T cells.

This chain joins TRBV5-6 and TRBJ2-5, with 8 nucleotides matching TRBD1. With 4 bases clipped from V and 5 bases from J, the junction kept 13 bases outside the gene matches. The germline V gene encodes CDR1 SGHDT and CDR2 YYEEEE. The CDR3 spans 16 residues. CDR3 nucleotides: TGTGCCAGCAGCAGGGTTACGGACAGGGCGGGCGAGACCCAGTACTTC. It encodes CASSRVTDRAGETQYF.

The chain couples TRBV13 to TRBJ2-1; D unresolved. V was shortened by 5 bases and J by 0 bases, with 5 bases between the two germline ends. This CDR3 is 13 amino acids long. Germline V CDR1 and CDR2: PRHDT, FYEKMQ (reference sequence). The CDR3 nucleotides read TGTGCCAGCAGCCAGACCTCCTACAATGAGCAGTTCTTC. Amino acids: CASSQTSYNEQFF.

This chain links TRBV9 with TRBJ1-4; D is ambiguous. Germline-derived CDR1 and CDR2 are SGDLS and YYNGEE. CDR3 size: 15 residues. V lost 4 bases and J 1 base, leaving 11 bases between the germline ends. The CDR3: CASSPRGITNEKLFF. CDR3 sequence (DNA): TGTGCCAGCAGCCCCCGAGGGATAACTAATGAAAAACTGTTTTTT.

The table lists this clone with a count of one. The V and J genes are TRBV27 and TRBJ2-7; 13 bases agree with TRBD2. Germline V gives CDR1 MNHEY, CDR2 SMNVEV (reference sequence). V trimming: 3 bases; J trimming: 5 bases; junction bases outside the gene matches: 7. The CDR3 sequence is 16 residues long. In nucleotides, the CDR3 is TGTGCCAGCAGTTTTCCTGGGACTAGCGGGAACCACGAGCAGTACTTC. It codes for CASSFPGTSGNHEQYF.

The table lists this clone with a few counts. The identical CDR3 is also encoded by other nucleotide sequences in the sample. The chain joins TRBV30 to TRBJ1-1; the D gene is possibly TRBD1 (6 bases). Deletions cut 3 bases from V and 3 bases from J, with 8 bases between. CDR1 and CDR2 (germline): GTSNPN, SVGIG (reference sequence). The CDR3 extends over 12 amino acids. CDR3: CAWSAGDTEAFF. The CDR3 coding sequence is TGTGCCTGGAGCGCAGGGGACACTGAAGCTTTCTTT.

This sequence joins TRBV28 and TRBJ2-1; D ambiguous. The CDR3 consists of 14 residues. V was clipped by 7 bases and J by 4 bases, with 14 bases between them. CDR1 is MDHEN and CDR2 is SYDVKM in the germline V gene. CDR3 DNA sequence: TGTGCCAGCACCTTAGGGATAGAGTACAATGAGCAGTTCTTC. Amino acids: CASTLGIEYNEQFF.

This clone appeared once. The chain uses TRBV27 and TRBJ1-1, with TRBD1 as a possible D gene (6 bases). Trimming removed 5 bases at V and 1 base at J, with 14 bases between. CDR3 length: 15 amino acids. Germline V gives CDR1 MNHEY, CDR2 SMNVEV (reference sequence). The CDR3 DNA sequence: TGTGCCAGCAGTACACGGGACACCTCGAACACTGAAGCTTTCTTT. This sequence encodes CASSTRDTSNTEAFF.

The CDR3 spells CASSGRGEATYEQYF. The CDR3 coding sequence is TGTGCCAGCAGTGGACGAGGGGAGGCGACCTACGAGCAGTACTTC. The rearrangement links TRBV2 to TRBJ2-7; D is possibly TRBD2 (6 bases). CDR3 length: 15 amino acids. V shed 4 bases and J shed 2 bases, with 15 bases lying between them. Germline V gives CDR1 SNHLY, CDR2 FYNNEI. Combining the CDR3 with reference TRBV2 and TRBJ2-7 gives the whole variable domain EPEVTQTPSHQVTQMGQEVILRCVPISNHLYFYWYRQILGQKVEFLVSFYNNEISEKSEIFDDQFSVERPDGSNFTLKIRSTKLEDSAMYFCASSGRGEATYEQYFGPGTRLTVT.

The chain combines TRBV2 with TRBJ2-6; D could derive from TRBD1 or TRBD2 (5 bases each). The length of the CDR3 is 16 residues. Germline loops: CDR1 SNHLY, CDR2 FYNNEI. Deletions cut 11 bases from V and 1 base from J, with 18 bases between. The CDR3 DNA reads as TGTGCCGGCCTAGCAGAAGGGGCTTCTGGGGCCAACGTCCTGACTTTC. Its translation: CAGLAEGASGANVLTF.

The V call is TRBV6-5, the J call TRBJ1-2; D perhaps matches TRBD1 (5 bases). The V end was cut by 6 bases, the J end by 9 bases, with 17 bases between. In germline, CDR1 is MNHEY, CDR2 SVGAGI. The CDR3 has 13 residues. CDR3: CASSLGGRDRYTF. In nucleotides, the CDR3 is TGTGCCAGCAGCCTGGGGGGGAGGGACCGCTACACCTTC.

V gene TRBV7-8 combines with J gene TRBJ1-2; 10 bases are a match to TRBD1. The CDR3 is made up of 15 amino acids. Germline V gene lookup returns CDR1 SGHVS and CDR2 FQNEAQ. V shed 7 bases, J shed 4 bases, and the junction held 9 bases outside the gene matches. The CDR3 DNA follows: TGTGCCAGCACCAGACAGGGGGCGGATATCTATGGCTACACCTTC. The encoded protein is CASTRQGADIYGYTF.

V and J are TRBV28 and TRBJ2-3, with D unresolved. Germline V gives CDR1 MDHEN, CDR2 SYDVKM. The CDR3 covers 14 residues. Trimming cost V 5 bases and J 1 base, with 10 bases left between them. The CDR3 here is CASSLAAGTDTQYF. The CDR3 coding sequence is TGTGCCAGCAGTCTGGCGGCGGGCACAGATACGCAGTATTTT.

This clone was detected only a few times. One end of the junction does not line up with germline, which may come from a read error. The chain couples TRBV29-1 to TRBJ1-2, with a possible D match to TRBD1 (6 bases). The CDR3 length is 9 residues. Germline V gene sequence: CDR1 SQVTM, CDR2 ANQGSEA. The CDR3 protein is CSVNPTGLF. The CDR3 coding sequence is TGCAGCGTAAACCCGACAGGCCTCTTC.

J is TRBJ2-7 and V is TRBV10-3, with 7 positions matching TRBD1. Unmatched junction bases numbered 4, after V lost 2 bases and J lost 6 bases. Germline CDR1 is ENHRY and CDR2 is SYGVKD. The CDR3 has 13 residues. As DNA, the CDR3 is TGTGCCATCAGTGAGACAGGGGTTCGCGAGCAGTACTTC. Protein: CAISETGVREQYF.

The chain combines TRBV13 with TRBJ2-7; tentatively, D is TRBD2 (5 bases). This CDR3 contains 16 residues. In germline, CDR1 is PRHDT, CDR2 FYEKMQ (reference sequence). V dropped 5 bases and J dropped 3 bases, with 20 bases sitting between them. CDR3 sequence (DNA): TGTGCCAGCAGCGGCCTACGCGGGTCTCCAAACTACGAGCAGTACTTC. Its protein is CASSGLRGSPNYEQYF.

The chain recombines TRBV29-1 with TRBJ2-1; D ambiguous. CDR3 length equals 13 residues. V gave up 8 bases and J gave up 6 bases, with 17 bases separating them. Germline V gives CDR1 SQVTM, CDR2 ANQGSEA. The CDR3 region has the DNA TGCAGCCTGGACCCCCTAGAACCCAATGAGCAGTTCTTC. It specifies CSLDPLEPNEQFF.

J is TRBJ2-7 and V is TRBV5-1; possibly TRBD2 for D (6 bases). The CDR3 is 15 amino acids. The V gene lost 2 bases and the J gene lost 0 bases, with 12 bases spanning the gap. Germline assignment: CDR1 SGHRS and CDR2 YFSETQ. The CDR3 spells CASSFYSGSSYEQYF. CDR3 nucleotide sequence: TGCGCCAGCAGCTTCTATAGCGGCAGCTCCTACGAGCAGTACTTC.

This chain connects TRBV27 to TRBJ2-7, with 8 nucleotides matching TRBD2. CDR1 is MNHEY and CDR2 is SMNVEV in the germline V gene (reference sequence). V lost 5 bases and J lost 4; bases outside the gene matches: 10. This CDR3 contains 15 residues. CDR3 in DNA: TGTGCCAGCAGTGCCAAAGCGGGAGCGGGGTACGAGCAGTACTTC. Translated, it gives CASSAKAGAGYEQYF.

The chain links TRBV6-1 to TRBJ1-2, with D unresolved. This CDR3 contains 15 residues. Trimming pared 7 bases from V and 0 bases from J, leaving 15 bases between. Germline V gene sequence: CDR1 MNHNS, CDR2 SASEGT. In DNA form, the CDR3 reads TGTGCCAGCACTCCGGAGGGCCCTGCTAACTATGGCTACACCTTC. The encoded protein is CASTPEGPANYGYTF.

The chain employs TRBV13 and TRBJ1-1, with D perhaps TRBD1 (5 bases). Per the germline V gene, CDR1 is PRHDT and CDR2 is FYEKMQ (reference sequence). V was trimmed by 4 bases and J by 3 bases, leaving 6 bases between them. CDR3 size: 12 residues. In nucleotides, the CDR3 is TGTGCCAGCAGCTCAGGGTACACTGAAGCTTTCTTT. It yields the protein CASSSGYTEAFF.

CDR3 sequence (DNA): TGTGCCAGCAGCTACGCAGGGAGATCAAACTATGGCTACACCTTC. Translated: CASSYAGRSNYGYTF. The chain carries TRBV5-4 and TRBJ1-2; D might be TRBD1 (5 bases). Trimming shortened V by 3 bases and J by 2 bases, and 14 bases separated the two germline ends. In germline, CDR1 is SGHNT, CDR2 YYREEE (reference sequence). The CDR3 is made up of 15 amino acids. The full variable domain, with the rest looked up from reference TRBV5-4 and TRBJ1-2, is ETGVTQSPTHLIKTRGQQVTLRCSSQSGHNTVSWYQQALGQGPQFIFQYYREEENGRGNFPPRFSGLQFPNYSSELNVNALELDDSALYLCASSYAGRSNYGYTFGSGTRLTVV.

This clone was detected once. The V call is TRBV27, the J call TRBJ2-7, with a weak D call TRBD2 (6 bases). From germline, CDR1 is MNHEY and CDR2 SMNVEV (reference sequence). The CDR3 consists of 15 residues. V lost 4 bases and J 3 bases, leaving 16 bases between the germline ends. The CDR3: CASSYHGTLGYEQYF. CDR3 DNA sequence: TGTGCCAGCAGTTACCACGGGACTCTAGGCTACGAGCAGTACTTC.

This clone occurred a few times. The chain has TRBV6-4 and TRBJ1-5; D is ambiguous. The CDR3 spans 13 residues. Trimming took off 4 bases at V and 4 bases at J, with 8 bases between the two ends. Germline CDR1 is MRHNA and CDR2 is SNTAGT. CDR3 coding DNA: TGTGCCAGCAGTGCTGACACGAATCAGCCCCAGCATTTT. It encodes CASSADTNQPQHF.

The sample holds many counts of this clone. The J gene is TRBJ1-5, the V gene TRBV6-5; TRBD1 agrees at 7 bases. The germline CDR1 and CDR2 sequences are MNHEY and SVGAGI. The CDR3 has 14 residues. The V gene end was trimmed by 6 bases and the J gene end by 2 bases; junction bases not matched to a gene: 4. The CDR3 region has the DNA TGTGCCAGCAGACGGACAGGCCGCAATCAGCCCCAGCATTTT. Translated: CASRRTGRNQPQHF.

The CDR3 region is CSVEDWTSGTGEQYF. CDR3 sequence (DNA): TGCAGCGTTGAAGACTGGACTAGCGGGACGGGTGAGCAGTACTTC. The gene calls are TRBV29-1 and TRBJ2-7; 12 bases agree with TRBD2. CDR3 length equals 15 residues. The germline V gene encodes CDR1 SQVTM and CDR2 ANQGSEA. Trimming removed 0 bases from V and 7 bases from J; junction bases left unmatched: 7.

This clone was observed once. V and J are TRBV19 and TRBJ2-1; D remains unclear. This CDR3 has 11 residues. With 4 bases removed from V and 9 bases from J, the gap between germline ends came to 7 bases. In germline, CDR1 is LNHDA, CDR2 SQIVND (reference sequence). The CDR3 nucleotides read TGTGCCAGTAGTACCACTGGTGAGCAGTTCTTC. Its protein product is CASSTTGEQFF. The full variable domain, its missing parts supplied by reference TRBV19 and TRBJ2-1, is DGGITQSPKYLFRKEGQNVTLSCEQNLNHDAMYWYRQDPGQGLRLIYYSQIVNDFQKGDIAEGYSVSREKKESFPLTVTSAQKNPTAFYLCASSTTGEQFFGPGTRLTVL.

The genes are TRBV7-9 and TRBJ2-6; 8 positions match TRBD1. The CDR3 runs to 18 residues. With V trimmed by 2 bases and J by 0 bases, 6 bases remained unmatched. Germline CDR1 reads SEHNR; CDR2 reads FQNEAQ (reference sequence). The CDR3 DNA sequence: TGTGCCAGCAGCTTAAACAGGGGGGCCGTCTCTGGGGCCAACGTCCTGACTTTC. Translation gives CASSLNRGAVSGANVLTF. Using reference TRBV7-9 and TRBJ2-6 for the parts outside the CDR3, the full variable domain is DTGVSQNPRHKITKRGQNVTFRCDPISEHNRLYWYRQTLGQGPEFLTYFQNEAQLEKSRLLSDRFSAERPKGSFSTLEIQRTEQGDSAMYLCASSLNRGAVSGANVLTFGAGSRLTVL.

The rearrangement uses TRBV30 and TRBJ2-1; TRBD1 or TRBD2 may be the D gene (5 bases each). Trimming shortened V by 8 bases and J by 7 bases, and 12 bases separated the two germline ends. Per the germline V gene, CDR1 is GTSNPN and CDR2 is SVGIG (reference sequence). The CDR3 has 11 amino acids. The CDR3 sequence: CARVWGNEQFF. CDR3 nucleotides: TGTGCCCGGGTATGGGGGAATGAGCAGTTCTTC.

This chain connects TRBV5-1 to TRBJ1-2; 10 bases agree with TRBD1. The length of the CDR3 is 14 residues. The V gene end was trimmed by 5 bases and the J gene end by 6 bases; junction bases not matched to a gene: 7. From germline, CDR1 is SGHRS and CDR2 YFSETQ. The CDR3 sequence: CASRLTGGRDGYTF. The CDR3 coding sequence is TGCGCCAGCAGGTTGACAGGGGGCAGGGATGGCTACACCTTC.

The chain uses TRBV27 and TRBJ2-5, with D unclear. The CDR3 has 13 amino acids. Trimming took off 2 bases at V and 2 bases at J, with 6 bases between the two ends. Germline CDR1 is MNHEY and CDR2 is SMNVEV (reference sequence). The CDR3 spells CASSLVQQETQYF. The CDR3 region has the DNA TGTGCCAGCAGTTTAGTACAACAAGAGACCCAGTACTTC.

The V gene is TRBV6-5, the J gene TRBJ1-4, with D perhaps TRBD1 (6 bases). The CDR3 loop spans 14 amino acids. Germline V gene sequence: CDR1 MNHEY, CDR2 SVGAGI. Trimming took 5 bases from V and 8 from J, leaving 15 bases between them. DNA for the CDR3: TGTGCCAGCAGTGGGACACGCATGGCGGAAAAACTGTTTTTT. Its translation is CASSGTRMAEKLFF.

This chain joins TRBV7-9 and TRBJ1-1, with 12 bases matching TRBD1. After removal of 4 bases from V and 0 bases from J, the junction contained 9 bases not matched to a gene. Germline V gene sequence: CDR1 SEHNR, CDR2 FQNEAQ (reference sequence). The CDR3 is 18 residues long. As DNA, the CDR3 is TGTGCCAGCAGCTGGGACAGGGGGCTCTCCGGACTGAACACTGAAGCTTTCTTT. This encodes CASSWDRGLSGLNTEAFF.